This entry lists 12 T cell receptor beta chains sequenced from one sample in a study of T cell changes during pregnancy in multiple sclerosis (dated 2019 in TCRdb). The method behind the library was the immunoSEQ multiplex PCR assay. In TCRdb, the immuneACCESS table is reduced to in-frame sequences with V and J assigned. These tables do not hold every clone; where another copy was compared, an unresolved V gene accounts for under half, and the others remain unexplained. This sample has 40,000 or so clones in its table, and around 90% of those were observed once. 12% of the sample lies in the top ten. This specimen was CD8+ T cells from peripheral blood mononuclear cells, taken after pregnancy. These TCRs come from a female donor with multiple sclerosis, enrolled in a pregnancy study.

The CDR3 nucleotides read TGCGCCAGCAGCCTCAGAGGTCCATTACAGGGGTCTGAAAAACTGTTTTTT. Residues: CASSLRGPLQGSEKLFF. The chain uses TRBV4-1 and TRBJ1-4, with 7 positions matching TRBD1. Germline V lookup: CDR1 MGHRA, CDR2 YSYEKL. CDR3 length: 17 residues. The trim removed 4 bases at V and 7 bases at J, leaving 15 bases unmatched.

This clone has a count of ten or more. The CDR3 protein is CASSPDRETGANVLTF. DNA of the CDR3: TGTGCCAGCAGCCCGGACAGGGAAACTGGGGCCAACGTCCTGACTTTC. This chain links TRBV6-4 with TRBJ2-6; 8 bases align to TRBD1. The CDR3 totals 16 residues. Germline V lookup: CDR1 MRHNA, CDR2 SNTAGT. V lost 6 bases and J lost 2; bases outside the gene matches: 6.

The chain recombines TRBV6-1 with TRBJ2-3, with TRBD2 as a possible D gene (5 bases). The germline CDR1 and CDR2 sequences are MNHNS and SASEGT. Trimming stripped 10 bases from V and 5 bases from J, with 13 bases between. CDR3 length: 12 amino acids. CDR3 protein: CAIQAGGDTQYF. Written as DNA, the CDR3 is TGTGCCATCCAGGCCGGAGGAGATACGCAGTATTTT.

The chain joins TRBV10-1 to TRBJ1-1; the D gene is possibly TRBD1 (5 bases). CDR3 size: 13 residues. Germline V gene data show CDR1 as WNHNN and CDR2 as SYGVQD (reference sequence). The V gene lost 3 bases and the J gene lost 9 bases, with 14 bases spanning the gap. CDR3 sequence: CASSELRSGKAFF. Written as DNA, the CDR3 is TGCGCCAGCAGTGAACTACGCTCAGGGAAAGCTTTCTTT.

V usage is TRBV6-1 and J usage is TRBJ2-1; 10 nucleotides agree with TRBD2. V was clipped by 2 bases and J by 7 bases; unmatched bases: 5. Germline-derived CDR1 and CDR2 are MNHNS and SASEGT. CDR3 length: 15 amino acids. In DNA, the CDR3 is TGTGCCAGCAGTGAACAGCGGGAGGGCCTGAATGAGCAGTTCTTC. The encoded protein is CASSEQREGLNEQFF.

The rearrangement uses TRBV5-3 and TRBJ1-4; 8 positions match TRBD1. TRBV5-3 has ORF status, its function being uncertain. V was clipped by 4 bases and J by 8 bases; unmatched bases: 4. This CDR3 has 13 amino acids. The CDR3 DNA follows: TGTGCCAGAAGCCCGGACAGGGCGGAAAAACTGTTTTTT. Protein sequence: CARSPDRAEKLFF.

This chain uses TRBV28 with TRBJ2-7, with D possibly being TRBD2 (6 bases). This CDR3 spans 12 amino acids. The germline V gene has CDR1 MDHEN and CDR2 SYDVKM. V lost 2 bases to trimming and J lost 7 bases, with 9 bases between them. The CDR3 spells CASSLKGREQYF. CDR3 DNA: TGTGCCAGCAGTTTAAAGGGGAGGGAGCAGTACTTC.

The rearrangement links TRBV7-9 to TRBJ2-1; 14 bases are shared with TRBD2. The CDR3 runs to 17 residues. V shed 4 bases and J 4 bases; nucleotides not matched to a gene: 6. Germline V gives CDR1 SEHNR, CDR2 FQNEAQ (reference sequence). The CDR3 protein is CASSSRLAGGGYNEQFF. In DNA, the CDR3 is TGTGCCAGCAGCTCCCGACTAGCGGGAGGGGGATACAATGAGCAGTTCTTC.

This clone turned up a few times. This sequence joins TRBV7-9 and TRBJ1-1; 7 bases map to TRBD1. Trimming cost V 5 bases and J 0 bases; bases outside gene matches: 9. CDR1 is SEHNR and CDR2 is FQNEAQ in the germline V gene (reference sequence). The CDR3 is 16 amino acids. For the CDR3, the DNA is TGTGCCAGCAGCCCGCCGCCGGGACAGCTGAACACTGAAGCTTTCTTT. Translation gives CASSPPPGQLNTEAFF.

This chain's CDR3 is CASSNTGGALETQYF. CDR3 coding DNA: TGTGCCAGCAGTAATACAGGGGGCGCGTTGGAGACCCAGTACTTC. This chain joins TRBV6-5 and TRBJ2-5; 9 nucleotides agree with TRBD1. Looked up from germline, CDR1 is MNHEY and CDR2 is SVGAGI. Trimming at V came to 5 bases and at J to 5 bases, leaving 9 bases not matched to a gene. The CDR3 extends over 15 amino acids.

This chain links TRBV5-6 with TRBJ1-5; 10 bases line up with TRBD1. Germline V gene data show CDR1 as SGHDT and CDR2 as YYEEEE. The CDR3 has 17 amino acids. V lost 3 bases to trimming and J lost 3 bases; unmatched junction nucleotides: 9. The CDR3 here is CASSSGQGDYSNQPQHF. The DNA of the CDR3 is TGTGCCAGCAGCTCCGGACAGGGGGACTATTCCAATCAGCCCCAGCATTTT. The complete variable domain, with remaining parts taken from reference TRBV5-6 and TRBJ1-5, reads DAGVTQSPTHLIKTRGQQVTLRCSPKSGHDTVSWYQQALGQGPQFIFQYYEEEERQRGNFPDRFSGHQFPNYSSELNVNALLLGDSALYLCASSSGQGDYSNQPQHFGDGTRLSIL.

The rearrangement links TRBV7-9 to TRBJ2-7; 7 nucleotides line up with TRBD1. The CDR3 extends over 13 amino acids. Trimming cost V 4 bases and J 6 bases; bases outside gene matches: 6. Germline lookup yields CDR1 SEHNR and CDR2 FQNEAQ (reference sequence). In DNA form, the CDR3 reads TGTGCCAGCAGCTCGGGACAGCCAAGCGAGCAGTACTTC. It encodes CASSSGQPSEQYF.